The present T cell receptor (beta chain) was sequenced within a study of ipilimumab plus nivolumab after autologous stem cell transplantation. At the level of the study: Patients received a median of about five ipilimumab and roughly eight nivolumab doses. General study points: The authors say TCR, Treg and microbiome findings warrant further study.

Ipilimumab, 1 mg/kg, started 14 to 28 days after autologous transplant. Dosing: nivolumab 3 mg/kg IV, weeks 1, 4, 7, 10, then every two weeks to week 26. Using immunoSEQ multiplex PCR, the repertoire was profiled, and TCRdb retains in-frame clones only, with some absent. The repertoire holds about 25,000 clones, with around 84% as singletons. As concerns this clone: The antigen is not known.

The TCR originated in a male donor with diffuse large B-cell lymphoma. This specimen consisted of PBMCs, obtained in a trial of ipilimumab plus nivolumab as post-transplant consolidation.

The CDR3 loop is CASAQETQYF. The CDR3 DNA follows: TGTGCCAGCGCCCAAGAGACCCAGTACTTC. The J gene is TRBJ2-5, the V gene TRBV2; no definite D call. CDR1 and CDR2 (germline): SNHLY, FYNNEI. Trimming shortened V by 8 bases and J by 1 base, and 2 bases separated the two germline ends. This CDR3 spans 10 amino acids.